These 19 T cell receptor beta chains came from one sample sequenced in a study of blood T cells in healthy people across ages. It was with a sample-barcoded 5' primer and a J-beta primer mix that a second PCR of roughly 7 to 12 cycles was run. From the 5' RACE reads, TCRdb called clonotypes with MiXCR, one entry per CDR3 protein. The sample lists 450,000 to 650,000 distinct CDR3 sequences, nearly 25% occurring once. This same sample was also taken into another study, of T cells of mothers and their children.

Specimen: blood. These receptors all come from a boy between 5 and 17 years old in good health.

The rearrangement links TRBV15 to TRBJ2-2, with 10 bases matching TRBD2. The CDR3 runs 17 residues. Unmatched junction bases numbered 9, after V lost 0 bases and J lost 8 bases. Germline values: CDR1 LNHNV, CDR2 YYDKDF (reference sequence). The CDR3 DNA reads TGTGCCACCAGCAGAGAGGCACTAGCGGGGATTTCTGGGGAGCTGTTTTTT. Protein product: CATSREALAGISGELFF.

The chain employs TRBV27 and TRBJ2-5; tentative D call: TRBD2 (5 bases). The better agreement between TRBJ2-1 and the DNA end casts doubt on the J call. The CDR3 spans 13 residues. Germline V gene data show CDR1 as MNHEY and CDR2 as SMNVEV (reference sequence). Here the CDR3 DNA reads TGTGCCAGCAGGTCACTAGAACACAATGAGCAGTTCTTC. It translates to CASRSLEHNEQFF.

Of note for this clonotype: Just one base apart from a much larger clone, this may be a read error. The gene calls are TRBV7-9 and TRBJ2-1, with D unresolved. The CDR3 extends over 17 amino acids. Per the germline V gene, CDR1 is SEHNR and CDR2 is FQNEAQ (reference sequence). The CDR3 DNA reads TGTGCCAACAGCTCCCAACTGGAGCCCGAGACCTACAATGAGCAGTTCTTC. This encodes CANSSQLEPETYNEQFF. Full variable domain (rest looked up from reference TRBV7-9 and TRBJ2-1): DTGVSQNPRHKITKRGQNVTFRCDPISEHNRLYWYRQTLGQGPEFLTYFQNEAQLEKSRLLSDRFSAERPKGSFSTLEIQRTEQGDSAMYLCANSSQLEPETYNEQFFGPGTRLTVL.

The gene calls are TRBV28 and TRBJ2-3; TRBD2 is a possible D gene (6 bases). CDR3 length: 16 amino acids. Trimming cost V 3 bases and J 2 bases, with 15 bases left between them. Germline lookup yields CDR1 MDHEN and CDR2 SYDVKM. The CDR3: CASSFRASVNTDTQYF. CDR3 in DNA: TGTGCCAGCAGTTTTCGTGCTAGCGTCAACACAGATACGCAGTATTTT. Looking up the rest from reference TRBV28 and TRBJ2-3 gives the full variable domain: DVKVTQSSRYLVKRTGEKVFLECVQDMDHENMFWYRQDPGLGLRLIYFSYDVKMKEKGDIPEGYSVSREKKERFSLILESASTNQTSMYLCASSFRASVNTDTQYFGPGTRLTVL.

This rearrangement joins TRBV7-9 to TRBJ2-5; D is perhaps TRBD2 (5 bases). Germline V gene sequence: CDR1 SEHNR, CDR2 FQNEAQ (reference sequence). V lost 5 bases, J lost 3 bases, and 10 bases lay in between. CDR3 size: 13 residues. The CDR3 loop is CASSHTSKETQYF. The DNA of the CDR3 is TGTGCCAGCAGCCACACTAGTAAAGAGACCCAGTACTTC.

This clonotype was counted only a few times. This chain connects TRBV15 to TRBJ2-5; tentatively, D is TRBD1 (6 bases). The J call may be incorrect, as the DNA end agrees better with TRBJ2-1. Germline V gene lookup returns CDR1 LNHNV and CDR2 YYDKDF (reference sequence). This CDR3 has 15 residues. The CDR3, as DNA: TGTGCCACCAGCAACGAGGACAGAAGGGGTGATGAGCAGTTCTTC. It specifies CATSNEDRRGDEQFF.

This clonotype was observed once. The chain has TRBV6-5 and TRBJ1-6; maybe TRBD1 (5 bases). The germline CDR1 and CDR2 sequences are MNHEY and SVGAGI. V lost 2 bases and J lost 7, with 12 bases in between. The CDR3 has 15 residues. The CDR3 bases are TGTGCCAGCAGTTACAGCAGGGACCCGAATTCACCCCTCCACTTT. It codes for CASSYSRDPNSPLHF.

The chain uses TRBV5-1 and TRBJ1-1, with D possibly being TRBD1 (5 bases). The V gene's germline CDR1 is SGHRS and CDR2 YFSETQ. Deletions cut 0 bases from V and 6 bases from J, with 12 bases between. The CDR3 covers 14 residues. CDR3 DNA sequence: TGCGCCAGCAGCTTGGTTGGGGGAGGAGCTGAAGCTTTCTTT. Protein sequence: CASSLVGGGAEAFF.

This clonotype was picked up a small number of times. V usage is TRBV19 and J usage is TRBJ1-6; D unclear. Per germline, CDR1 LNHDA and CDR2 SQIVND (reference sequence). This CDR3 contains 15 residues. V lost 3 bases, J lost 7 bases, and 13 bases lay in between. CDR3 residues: CASSIGTFKNSPLHF. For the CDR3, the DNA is TGTGCCAGTAGTATCGGAACGTTTAAGAATTCACCCCTCCACTTT.

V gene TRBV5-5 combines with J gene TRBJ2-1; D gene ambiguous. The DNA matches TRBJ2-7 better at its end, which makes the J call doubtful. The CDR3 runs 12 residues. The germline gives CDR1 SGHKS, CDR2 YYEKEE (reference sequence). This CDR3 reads CASSGEVEEQYF. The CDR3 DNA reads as TGTGCCAGCAGCGGAGAGGTGGAAGAGCAGTACTTC.

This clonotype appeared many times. DNA of the CDR3: TGTGCCAGCAGGGGCAACGGGGGGGCAACTAATGAAAAACTGTTTTTT. It is translated as CASRGNGGATNEKLFF. The rearrangement links TRBV28 to TRBJ1-4; D is possibly TRBD1 (5 bases). The CDR3 is made up of 16 amino acids. Trimming took 6 bases from V and 0 from J, leaving 14 bases between them. From germline, CDR1 is MDHEN and CDR2 SYDVKM.

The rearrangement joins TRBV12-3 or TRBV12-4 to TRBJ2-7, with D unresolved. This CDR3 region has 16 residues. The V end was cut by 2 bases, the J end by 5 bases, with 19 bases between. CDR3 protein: CASSLFGPSPTNEQYF. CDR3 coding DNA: TGTGCCAGCAGTTTATTCGGACCGTCGCCAACGAACGAGCAGTACTTC.

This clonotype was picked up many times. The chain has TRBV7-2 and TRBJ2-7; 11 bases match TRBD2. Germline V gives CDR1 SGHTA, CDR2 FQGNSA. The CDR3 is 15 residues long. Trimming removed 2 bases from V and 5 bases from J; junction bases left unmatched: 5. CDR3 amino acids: CASSLPTSGSNEQYF. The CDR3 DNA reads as TGTGCCAGCAGCTTACCCACTAGCGGGAGTAACGAGCAGTACTTC.

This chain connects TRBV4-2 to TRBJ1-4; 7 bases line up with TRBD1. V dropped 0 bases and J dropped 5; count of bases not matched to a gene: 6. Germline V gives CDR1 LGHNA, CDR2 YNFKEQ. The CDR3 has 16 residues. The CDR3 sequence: CASSQDGAGGNEKLFF. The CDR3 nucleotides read TGTGCCAGCAGCCAAGATGGGGCAGGGGGGAATGAAAAACTGTTTTTT.

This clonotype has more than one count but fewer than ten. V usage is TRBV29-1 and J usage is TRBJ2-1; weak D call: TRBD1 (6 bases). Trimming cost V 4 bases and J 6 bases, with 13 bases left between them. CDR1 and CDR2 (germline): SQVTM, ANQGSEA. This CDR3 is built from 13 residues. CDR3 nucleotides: TGCAGCGTTGGGTTGGGGGCGGCCAATGAGCAGTTCTTC. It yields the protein CSVGLGAANEQFF.

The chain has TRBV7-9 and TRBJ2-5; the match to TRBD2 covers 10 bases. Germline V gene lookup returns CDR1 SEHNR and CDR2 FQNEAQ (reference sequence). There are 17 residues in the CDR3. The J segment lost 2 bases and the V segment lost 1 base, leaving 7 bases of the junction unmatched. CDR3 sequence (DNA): TGTGCCAGCAGCTTAGACGGACTAGCGGAAACACAAGAGACCCAGTACTTC. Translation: CASSLDGLAETQETQYF.

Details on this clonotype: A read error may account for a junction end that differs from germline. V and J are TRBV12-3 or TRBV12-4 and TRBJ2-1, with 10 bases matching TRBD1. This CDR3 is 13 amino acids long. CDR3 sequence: CASSPTTGGEHFF. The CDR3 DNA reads TGTGCCAGCAGTCCGACGACAGGGGGCGAGCATTTCTTC.

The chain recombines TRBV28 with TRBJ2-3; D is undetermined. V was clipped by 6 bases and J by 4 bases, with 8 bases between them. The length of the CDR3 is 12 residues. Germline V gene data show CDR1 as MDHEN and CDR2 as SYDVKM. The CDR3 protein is CASSSYPDTQYF. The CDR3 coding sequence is TGTGCCAGCAGCTCTTATCCAGATACGCAGTATTTT. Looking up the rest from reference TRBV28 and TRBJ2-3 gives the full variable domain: DVKVTQSSRYLVKRTGEKVFLECVQDMDHENMFWYRQDPGLGLRLIYFSYDVKMKEKGDIPEGYSVSREKKERFSLILESASTNQTSMYLCASSSYPDTQYFGPGTRLTVL.

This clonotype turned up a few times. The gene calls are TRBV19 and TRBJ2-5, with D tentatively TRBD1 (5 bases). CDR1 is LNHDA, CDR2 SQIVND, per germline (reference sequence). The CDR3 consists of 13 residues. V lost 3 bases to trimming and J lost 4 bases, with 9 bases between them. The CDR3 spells CASSISGPETQYF. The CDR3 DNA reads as TGTGCCAGTAGTATCTCAGGGCCAGAGACCCAGTACTTC.